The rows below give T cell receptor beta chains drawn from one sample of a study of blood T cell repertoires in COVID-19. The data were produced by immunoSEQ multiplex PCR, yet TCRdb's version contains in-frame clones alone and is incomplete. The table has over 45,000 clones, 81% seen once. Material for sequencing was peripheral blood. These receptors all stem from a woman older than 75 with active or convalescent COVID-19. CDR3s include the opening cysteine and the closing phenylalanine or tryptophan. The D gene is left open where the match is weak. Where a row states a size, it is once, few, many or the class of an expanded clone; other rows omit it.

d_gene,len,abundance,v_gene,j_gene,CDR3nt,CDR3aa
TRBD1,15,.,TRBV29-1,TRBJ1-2,TGCAGCGTTGAAGATCGGGGACAGGGGGAATTTGGCTACACCTTC,CSVEDRGQGEFGYTF
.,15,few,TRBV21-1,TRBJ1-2,TGTGCCAGCAGCAAGTGGCGGGGGAATAACTATGGCTACACCTTC,CASSKWRGNNYGYTF
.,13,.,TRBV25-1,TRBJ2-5,TGTGCCAGCAGTGAGACAGGACTGGGGGCCCAGTACTTC,CASSETGLGAQYF
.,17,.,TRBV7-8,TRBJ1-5,TGTGCCAGCAGCTTAGGGACAGCTAACTCCCACAATCAGCCCCAGCATTTT,CASSLGTANSHNQPQHF
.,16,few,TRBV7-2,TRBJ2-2,TGTGCCAGCAGCTTAGTAGGCGGAACCAACACCGGGGAGCTGTTTTTT,CASSLVGGTNTGELFF
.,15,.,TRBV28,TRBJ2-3,TGTGCCAGCAGTTTAAACGGCGGGGGCACAGATACGCAGTATTTT,CASSLNGGGTDTQYF
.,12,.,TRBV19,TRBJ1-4,TGTGCCAGTAGTATGAGAGCTGAAAAACTGTTTTTT,CASSMRAEKLFF
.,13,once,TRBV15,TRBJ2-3,TGTGCCACCAGCAGAGATCCCCAAAATACGCAGTATTTT,CATSRDPQNTQYF
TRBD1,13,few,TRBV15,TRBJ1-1,TGTGCCACCAGGGACAGGGGGGACACTGAAGCTTTCTTT,CATRDRGDTEAFF
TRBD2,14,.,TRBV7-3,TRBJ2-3,TGTGCCAGCAGCTCCGGGACTAGACCAGATACGCAGTATTTT,CASSSGTRPDTQYF
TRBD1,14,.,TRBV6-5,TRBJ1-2,TGTGCCAGCAGTTATGGTCAGGGGGCCTCTGGCTACACCTTC,CASSYGQGASGYTF
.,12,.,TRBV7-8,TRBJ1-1,TGTGCCAGCAGCCCCCCGGGGACTGAAGCTTTCTTT,CASSPPGTEAFF
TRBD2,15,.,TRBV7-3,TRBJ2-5,TGTGCCAGCAGCTCTAGCGGGGGGTACCAAGAGACCCAGTACTTC,CASSSSGGYQETQYF
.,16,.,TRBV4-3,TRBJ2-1,TGCGCCAGCAGCCCCTCTTCAGGGGTCTCCTACAATGAGCAGTTCTTC,CASSPSSGVSYNEQFF
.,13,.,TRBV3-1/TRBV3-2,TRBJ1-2,TGTGCCAGCAGCCAAGTGAGCAGGGGTGGCTACACCTTC,CASSQVSRGGYTF
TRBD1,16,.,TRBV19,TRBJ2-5,TGTGCCAGTAGTCGCCCGGGACAGCCTAAACAAGAGACCCAGTACTTC,CASSRPGQPKQETQYF
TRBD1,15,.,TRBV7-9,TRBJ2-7,TGTGCCAGCAGCTTACTGGGACAGGGTACCTACGAGCAGTACTTC,CASSLLGQGTYEQYF
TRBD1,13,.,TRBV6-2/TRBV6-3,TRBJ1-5,TGTGCCAGCAGTCCCGGGACAGGGTTGTCCCAGCATTTT,CASSPGTGLSQHF
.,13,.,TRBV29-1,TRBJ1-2,TGCAGCGTTCCGGACGGGGGGCAGGTTGGCTACACCTTC,CSVPDGGQVGYTF
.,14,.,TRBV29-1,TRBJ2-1,TGCAGCGTTGACAGTGGAGTCTCCTACAATGAGCAGTTCTTC,CSVDSGVSYNEQFF
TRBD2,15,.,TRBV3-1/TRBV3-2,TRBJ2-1,TGTGCCAGCCTACTCTCTAGCGGGGCCCTCAATGAGCAGTTCTTC,CASLLSSGALNEQFF
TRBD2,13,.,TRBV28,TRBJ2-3,TGTGCCAGTAGACTAGCGGGGGGGGATACGCAGTATTTT,CASRLAGGDTQYF
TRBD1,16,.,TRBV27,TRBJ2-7,TGTGCCAGCAGTTTAAGTGACAGGGGGAACACCTACGAGCAGTACTTC,CASSLSDRGNTYEQYF
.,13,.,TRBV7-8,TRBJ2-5,TGTGCCAGCAGCGGTTCGGGGTTTGAGACCCAGTACTTC,CASSGSGFETQYF
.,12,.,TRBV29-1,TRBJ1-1,TGCAGCGTTGAAAGGGGGGGTCCTGAAGCTTTCTTT,CSVERGGPEAFF
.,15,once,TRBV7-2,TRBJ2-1,TGTGCCAGCGAGACCCGGGCGGGGTCCTACAATGAGCAGTTCTTC,CASETRAGSYNEQFF
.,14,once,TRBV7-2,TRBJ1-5,TGTGCCAGCAGCTTAGATTATAGCAATCAGCCCCAGCATTTT,CASSLDYSNQPQHF
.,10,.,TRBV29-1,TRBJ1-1,TGCAGCGCCCAGAACACTGAAGCTTTCTTT,CSAQNTEAFF
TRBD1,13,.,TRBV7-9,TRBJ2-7,TGTGCCACCCGACAGGGTGCCTCCTACGAGCAGTACTTC,CATRQGASYEQYF
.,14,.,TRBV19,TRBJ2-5,TGTGCCAGTAGTATTGACGGGGGTGGGCAGACCCAGTACTTC,CASSIDGGGQTQYF
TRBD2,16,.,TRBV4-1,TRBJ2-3,TGCGCCAGCAGCCGCCGAACTAGCGGGGGCACAGATACGCAGTATTTT,CASSRRTSGGTDTQYF
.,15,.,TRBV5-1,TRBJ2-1,TGCGCCAGCAGCTTGTTAAGCGGTGGAAGCAATGAGCAGTTCTTC,CASSLLSGGSNEQFF
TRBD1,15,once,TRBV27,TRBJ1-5,TGTGCCAGCAGTTCGGGACAGGTTCGGAGTCAGCCCCAGCATTTT,CASSSGQVRSQPQHF
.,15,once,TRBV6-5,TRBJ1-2,TGTGCCAGCAGTTACTCGATAGCCGCCCAAGGTGGCTACACCTTC,CASSYSIAAQGGYTF
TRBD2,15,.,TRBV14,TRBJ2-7,TGTGCCAGCAGCCTCGGGACTAGCGGGTTCTACGAGCAGTACTTC,CASSLGTSGFYEQYF
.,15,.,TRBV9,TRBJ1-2,TGTGCCAGCAGCGTATCCGGGGGGACAAACTATGGCTACACCTTC,CASSVSGGTNYGYTF
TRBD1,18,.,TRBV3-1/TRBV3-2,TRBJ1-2,TGTGCCAGCAGCCAAGAATCGGACAGGGGGGGATCCCTCTATGGCTACACCTTC,CASSQESDRGGSLYGYTF
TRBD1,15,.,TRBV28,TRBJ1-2,TGTGCCAGCAGTTCTCCTAGTAGGACAGGGAATGGCTACACCTTC,CASSSPSRTGNGYTF
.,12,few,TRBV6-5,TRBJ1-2,TGTGCCAGCAGTAGCCTGCGGTGGGGCTACACCTTC,CASSSLRWGYTF
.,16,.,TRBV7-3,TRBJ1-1,TGTGCCAGCAGCTTAAACCCCCTGGGGCAGTCCACTGAAGCTTTCTTT,CASSLNPLGQSTEAFF
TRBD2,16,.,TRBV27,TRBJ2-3,TGTGCCAGCAGTTTAGGACTAGCGGGGGTCACAGATACGCAGTATTTT,CASSLGLAGVTDTQYF
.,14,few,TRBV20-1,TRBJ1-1,TGCAGTGCTAGTGGGGAACAGGTGAACACTGAAGCTTTCTTT,CSASGEQVNTEAFF
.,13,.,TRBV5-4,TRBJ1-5,TGTGCCAGCAGCGACAGGTCGGGGGGGAGCCAGCATTTT,CASSDRSGGSQHF
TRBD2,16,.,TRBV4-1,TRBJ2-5,TGCGCCAGCAGCCGCGGCGGGGGGCCCATCCAAGAGACCCAGTACTTC,CASSRGGGPIQETQYF
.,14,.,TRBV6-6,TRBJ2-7,TGTGCCAGTTCCCGCGGGGCAGTTTTGGCCGAGCAGTACTTC,CASSRGAVLAEQYF
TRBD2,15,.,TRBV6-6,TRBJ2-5,TGTGCCAGCAGTAACCTAGCGGGGGGTGGGGAGACCCAGTACTTC,CASSNLAGGGETQYF
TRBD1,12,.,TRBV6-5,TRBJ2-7,TGTGCCAGCAGGGACAGGGGTACGGAGCAGTACTTC,CASRDRGTEQYF
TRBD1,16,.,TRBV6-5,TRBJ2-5,TGTGCCAGCAGTTCCACCGGGACAGGGGGTCGAGAGACCCAGTACTTC,CASSSTGTGGRETQYF
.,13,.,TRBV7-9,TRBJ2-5,TGTGCCAGCAGCTCAGGACTGGAAGAGACCCAGTACTTC,CASSSGLEETQYF
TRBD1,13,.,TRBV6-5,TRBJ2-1,TGTGCCAGCAGGGAGGACAGGGTTCATGAGCAGTTCTTC,CASREDRVHEQFF
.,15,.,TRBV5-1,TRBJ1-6,TGCGCCAGCAGCTTGCTTACAGATTATAATTCACCCCTCCACTTT,CASSLLTDYNSPLHF
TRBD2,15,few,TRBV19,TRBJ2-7,TGTGCCAGTAGTTCTCCGGGACTAGCTGGCTACGAGCAGTACTTC,CASSSPGLAGYEQYF
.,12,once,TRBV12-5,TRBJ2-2,TGTGCTAGTGGTTTGGAGACCGGGGGGCTGTTTTTT,CASGLETGGLFF
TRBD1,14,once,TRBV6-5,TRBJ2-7,TGTGCCAGCAGTTACACAGGGGCCGGCTACGAGCAGTACTTC,CASSYTGAGYEQYF
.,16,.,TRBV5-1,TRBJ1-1,TGCGCCAGCAGCTTGGGAGGGCGCCAGATGAACACTGAAGCTTTCTTT,CASSLGGRQMNTEAFF
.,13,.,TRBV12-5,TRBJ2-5,TGTGCTAGTGGTTTTACCGGGACTGAGACCCAGTACTTC,CASGFTGTETQYF
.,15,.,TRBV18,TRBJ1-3,TGTGCCAGCTCACCAGACAGCAGCTCTGGAAACACCATATATTTT,CASSPDSSSGNTIYF
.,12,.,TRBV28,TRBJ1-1,TGTGCCAGCAGTACTAGTAACCTGAAAGCTTTCTTT,CASSTSNLKAFF
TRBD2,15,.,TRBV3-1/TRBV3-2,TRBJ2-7,TGTGCCAGCAGTCCCTCGGCTAGCGGAGCTTACGAGCAGTACTTC,CASSPSASGAYEQYF